This entry describes one T cell receptor (beta chain). Its antigen is not known. Germline-derived CDR1 and CDR2 are SQVTM and ANQGSEA. Deletions cut 2 bases from V and 3 bases from J, with 6 bases between. CDR3 length: 12 amino acids. These data come from a study of cytomegalovirus exposure and HLA in healthy donors. Study-wide findings and caveats: A later analysis linked 15,000 to 20,000 TCR beta sequences to HLA alleles at 0.05 false discovery rate. When the data were analyzed later, several of the most significant clusters appeared to be linked to common viral pathogens.

Both 60 Vbeta primers and 13 Jbeta primers went into the PCR. In the original analysis: Later, an analysis found some 80 million unique TCR beta chains, and some 10 million of these were shared. The table came from immunoSEQ multiplex PCR; TCRdb's copy has only in-frame clones and leaves some out. For V, J and clone size, that table is used; D and trimming come from the DNA. The table records around 190,000 clones, around 77% of them present only once. Sequencing used PBMCs. The TCR sequence derives from a man in his sixties in good health and CMV-seronegative. V usage is TRBV29-1 and J usage is TRBJ2-3; D is possibly TRBD1 (6 bases). DNA of the CDR3: TGCAGCGTTGAACAGGGGACAGATACGCAGTATTTT. Amino acids: CSVEQGTDTQYF.